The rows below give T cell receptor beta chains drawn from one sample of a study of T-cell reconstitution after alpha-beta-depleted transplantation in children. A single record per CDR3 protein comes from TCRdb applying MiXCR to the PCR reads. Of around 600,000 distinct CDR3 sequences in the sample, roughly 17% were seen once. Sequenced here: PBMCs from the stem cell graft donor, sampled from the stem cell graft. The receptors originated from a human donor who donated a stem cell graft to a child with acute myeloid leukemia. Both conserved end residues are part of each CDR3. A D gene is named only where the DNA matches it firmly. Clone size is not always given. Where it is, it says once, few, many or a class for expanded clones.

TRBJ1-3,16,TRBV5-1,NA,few,CASSLNSRSSGNTIYF,TGCGCCAGCAGCTTGAATAGCCGAAGCTCTGGAAACACCATATATTTT
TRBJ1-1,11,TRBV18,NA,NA,CASSEDGEAFF,TGTGCCAGCTCAGAAGACGGTGAAGCTTTCTTT
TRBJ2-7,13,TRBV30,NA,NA,CAWNEGRAYEQYF,TGTGCCTGGAATGAGGGTCGTGCCTACGAGCAGTACTTC
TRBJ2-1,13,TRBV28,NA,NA,CAAVTRTGGEQFF,TGTGCCGCAGTTACGAGGACCGGCGGTGAGCAGTTCTTC
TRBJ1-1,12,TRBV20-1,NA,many,CSARLGNTEAFF,TGCAGTGCTAGACTTGGGAACACTGAAGCTTTCTTT
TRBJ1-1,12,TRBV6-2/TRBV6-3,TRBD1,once,CASIQGATEAFF,TGTGCCAGCATCCAGGGGGCAACTGAAGCTTTCTTT
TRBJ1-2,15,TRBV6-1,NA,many,CASISKGWGNYGYTF,TGTGCCAGCATCTCGAAAGGGTGGGGTAACTATGGCTACACCTTC
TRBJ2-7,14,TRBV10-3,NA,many,CAISEPRNSYEQYF,TGTGCCATCAGTGAGCCGAGAAACTCCTACGAGCAGTACTTC
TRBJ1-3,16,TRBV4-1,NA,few,CASSEGQLGGGNTIYF,TGCGCCAGCAGCGAAGGCCAATTGGGTGGGGGAAACACCATATATTTT
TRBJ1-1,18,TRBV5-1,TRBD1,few,CASSGTGNRDLMNTEAFF,TGCGCCAGCAGCGGGACAGGTAACCGGGATCTGATGAACACTGAAGCTTTCTTT
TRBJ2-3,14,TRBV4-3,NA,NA,CASSQVTTSDTQYF,TGCGCCAGCAGCCAAGTAACCACCTCAGATACGCAGTATTTT
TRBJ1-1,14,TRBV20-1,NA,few,CSARDLGNPLQAFF,TGCAGTGCTAGAGATTTAGGGAATCCCCTCCAAGCTTTCTTT
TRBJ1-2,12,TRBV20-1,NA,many,CSVRRTNYGYTF,TGCAGTGTTCGCAGGACTAACTATGGCTACACCTTC
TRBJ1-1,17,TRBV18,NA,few,CASSPPTGLTMNTEAFF,TGTGCCAGCTCACCACCAACAGGGTTGACCATGAACACTGAAGCTTTCTTT
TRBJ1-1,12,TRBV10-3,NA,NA,CAIGPGGTEAFF,TGTGCCATCGGGCCCGGGGGCACTGAAGCTTTCTTT
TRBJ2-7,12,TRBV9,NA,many,CASRTVTYEQYF,TGTGCCAGCAGGACCGTGACCTACGAGCAGTACTTC
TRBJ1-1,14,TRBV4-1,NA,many,CASSQEWRNTEAFF,TGCGCCAGCAGCCAAGAGTGGCGGAACACTGAAGCTTTCTTT
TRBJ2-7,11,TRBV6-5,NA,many,CASSYLGEQYF,TGTGCCAGCAGTTACCTGGGAGAGCAGTACTTC
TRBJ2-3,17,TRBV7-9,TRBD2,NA,CASRGIAGGTSSDTQYF,TGTGCCAGCAGAGGAATAGCGGGGGGAACCTCGTCCGATACGCAGTATTTT
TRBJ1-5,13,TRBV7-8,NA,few,CASSLAKNQPQHF,TGTGCCAGCAGCTTAGCGAAGAATCAGCCCCAGCATTTT
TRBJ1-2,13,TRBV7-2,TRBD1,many,CASSLVTGDGYTF,TGTGCCAGCAGCTTAGTGACAGGGGATGGCTACACCTTC
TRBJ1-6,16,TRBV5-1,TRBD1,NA,CASSLAWDRGNSPLHF,TGCGCCAGCAGCTTAGCCTGGGACAGAGGTAATTCACCCCTCCACTTT
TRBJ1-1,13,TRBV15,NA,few,CATSRHGDTEAFF,TGTGCCACCAGCAGACATGGCGACACTGAAGCTTTCTTT
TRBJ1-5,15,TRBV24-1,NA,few,CATSGSGRGNQPQHF,TGTGCCACCAGTGGCTCTGGGAGGGGCAATCAGCCCCAGCATTTT
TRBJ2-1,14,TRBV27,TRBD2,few,CASHRGERYNEQFF,TGTGCCTCCCACCGGGGGGAAAGGTACAATGAGCAGTTCTTC
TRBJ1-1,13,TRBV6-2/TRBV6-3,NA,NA,CASIYRVGTEAFF,TGTGCCAGCATTTACAGGGTAGGCACTGAAGCTTTCTTT
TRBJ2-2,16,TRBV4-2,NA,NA,CASSQDPGADTGELFF,TGTGCCAGCAGCCAAGACCCGGGGGCAGACACCGGGGAGCTGTTTTTT
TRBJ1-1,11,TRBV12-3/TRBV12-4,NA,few,CASLSGAEAFF,TGTGCCAGCCTGTCAGGGGCTGAAGCTTTCTTT
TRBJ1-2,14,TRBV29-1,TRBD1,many,CSVGGQGPSYGYTF,TGCAGCGTCGGGGGACAGGGCCCTTCCTATGGCTACACCTTC
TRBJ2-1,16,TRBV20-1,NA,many,CSARDWMRVSYNEQFF,TGCAGTGCTAGAGATTGGATGAGGGTTTCCTACAATGAGCAGTTCTTC
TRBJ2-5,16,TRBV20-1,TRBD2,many,CSARDKGTRPQETQYF,TGCAGTGCTAGAGATAAGGGGACTAGGCCCCAAGAGACCCAGTACTTC
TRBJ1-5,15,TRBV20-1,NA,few,CSASDSGRDNQPQHF,TGCAGTGCTAGTGATTCGGGCCGGGACAATCAGCCCCAGCATTTT
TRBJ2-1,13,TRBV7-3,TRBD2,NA,CASSLTGSGGPFF,TGTGCCAGCAGCTTAACGGGTAGCGGGGGGCCGTTCTTC
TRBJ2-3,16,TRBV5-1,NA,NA,CASSLGSQGGTDTQYF,TGCGCCAGCAGCTTGGGCTCCCAAGGTGGCACAGATACGCAGTATTTT
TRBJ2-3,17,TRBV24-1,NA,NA,CATSDRLTHQGTDTQYF,TGTGCCACCAGTGACCGACTGACTCATCAGGGGACAGATACGCAGTATTTT
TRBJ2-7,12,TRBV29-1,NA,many,CSVRTETYEQYF,TGCAGCGTTAGGACAGAGACCTACGAGCAGTACTTC
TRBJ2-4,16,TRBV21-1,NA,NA,CASTTCLRHVKNIQYF,TGTGCCAGCACCACCTGCCTTCGACACGTTAAAAACATTCAGTACTTC
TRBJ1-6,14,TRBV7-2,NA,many,CASSPLLPRSPLHF,TGTGCCAGCAGCCCCCTCCTACCCCGTTCACCCCTCCACTTT
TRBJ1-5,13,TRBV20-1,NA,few,CSALSGAGQPQHF,TGCAGTGCTCTCTCGGGGGCAGGACAGCCCCAGCATTTT
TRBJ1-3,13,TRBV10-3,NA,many,CAITPREADTIYF,TGTGCCATCACTCCTCGTGAGGCGGACACCATATATTTT
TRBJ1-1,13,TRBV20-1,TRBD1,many,CSAIDQGGTEAFF,TGCAGTGCAATCGACCAGGGGGGCACTGAAGCTTTCTTT
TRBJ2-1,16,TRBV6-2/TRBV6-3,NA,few,CASSYSRGGTRSEQFF,TGTGCCAGCAGTTACTCTAGGGGGGGGACGCGCAGTGAGCAGTTCTTC
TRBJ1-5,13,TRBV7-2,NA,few,CASSPSRNQPQHF,TGTGCCAGCAGCCCGAGTCGGAATCAGCCCCAGCATTTT
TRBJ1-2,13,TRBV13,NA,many,CASTLGRVYGYTF,TGTGCCAGCACCCTTGGAAGGGTCTATGGCTACACCTTC
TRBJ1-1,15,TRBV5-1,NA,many,CASSLNRASNTEAFF,TGCGCCAGCAGCTTGAACAGAGCGTCGAACACTGAAGCTTTCTTT
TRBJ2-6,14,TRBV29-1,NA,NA,CSVSGASGANVLTF,TGCAGCGTCTCCGGGGCCTCTGGGGCCAACGTCCTGACTTTC
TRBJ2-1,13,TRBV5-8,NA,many,CASSHRIYNEQFF,TGTGCCAGCAGCCATCGGATCTACAATGAGCAGTTCTTC
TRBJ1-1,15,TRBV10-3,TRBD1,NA,CATIPATGMNTEAFF,TGTGCCACTATCCCGGCGACAGGGATGAACACTGAAGCTTTCTTT
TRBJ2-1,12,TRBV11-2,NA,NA,CATRSDINEQFF,TGTGCCACCCGAAGTGATATCAATGAGCAGTTCTTC
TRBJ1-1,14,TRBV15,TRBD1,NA,CATSASGTVDEAFF,TGTGCCACCAGCGCTTCCGGGACAGTAGATGAAGCTTTCTTT
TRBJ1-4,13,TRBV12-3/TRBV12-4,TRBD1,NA,CASSWTGFEKLFF,TGTGCCAGCAGTTGGACAGGCTTCGAAAAACTGTTTTTT
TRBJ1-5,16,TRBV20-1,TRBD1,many,CSARSRHRGTNQPQHF,TGCAGTGCTAGATCCCGTCACAGGGGAACGAATCAGCCCCAGCATTTT
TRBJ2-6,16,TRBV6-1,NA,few,CASSLGLNSGANVLTF,TGTGCCAGCAGCCTAGGACTGAACTCTGGGGCCAACGTCCTGACTTTC
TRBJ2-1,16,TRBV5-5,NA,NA,CASSAGGPNSYNEQFF,TGTGCCAGCAGCGCTGGGGGTCCAAACTCCTACAATGAGCAGTTCTTC
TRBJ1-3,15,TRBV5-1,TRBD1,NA,CASSLTTGTGNTIYF,TGCGCCAGCAGCCTGACGACAGGGACTGGAAACACCATATATTTT